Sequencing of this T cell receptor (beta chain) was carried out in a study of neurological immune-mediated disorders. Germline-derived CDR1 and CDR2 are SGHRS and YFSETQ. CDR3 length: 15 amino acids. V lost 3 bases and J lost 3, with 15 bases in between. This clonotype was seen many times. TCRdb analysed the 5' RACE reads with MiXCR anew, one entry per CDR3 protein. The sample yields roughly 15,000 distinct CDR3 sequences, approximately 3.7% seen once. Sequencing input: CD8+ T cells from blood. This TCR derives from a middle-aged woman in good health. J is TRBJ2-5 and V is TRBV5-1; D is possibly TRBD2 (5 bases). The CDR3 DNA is TGCGCCAGCAGCTCGGGAAGGGCGAGAGAAGAGACCCAGTACTTC. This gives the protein CASSSGRAREETQYF. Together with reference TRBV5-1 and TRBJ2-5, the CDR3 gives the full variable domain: KAGVTQTPRYLIKTRGQQVTLSCSPISGHRSVSWYQQTPGQGLQFLFEYFSETQRNKGNFPGRFSGRQFSNSRSEMNVSTLELGDSALYLCASSSGRAREETQYFGPGTRLLVL.